This T cell receptor (beta chain) was recovered during a study of Ad26.COV2.S vaccination and SARS-CoV-2 variants. Specified treatment: around 19 received Ad26.COV2.S at low or high dose, single or two shots; 5 received placebo; per-sample allocation not given. On day 63 after the first injection, vaccine and placebo recipients gave samples. Sequenced by immunoSEQ multiplex PCR; TCRdb stores in-frame clones only, minus some. The sample holds about half a million clones, 80% to 90% seen once. Germline loops: CDR1 LGHDT, CDR2 YNNKEL (reference sequence). Between the trimmed V and J ends, which lost 2 bases and 5 bases, there was a span of 6 bases. This CDR3 comprises 12 residues.

This specimen consisted of peripheral blood, obtained in a trial of Ad26.COV2.S vaccine versus placebo. This rearrangement joins TRBV3-1 (or the pseudogene TRBV3-2) to TRBJ2-5; D ambiguous. This clonotype originated in a person aged 18-65 years who received the Ad26.COV2.S COVID-19 vaccine or a placebo. The CDR3 here is CASSQSRETQYF. CDR3 nucleotide sequence: TGTGCCAGCAGCCAATCACGGGAGACCCAGTACTTC.